One and the same sample provided the 5 T cell receptor beta chains below, sequenced in a study of T cell responses to AZD1222 COVID-19 vaccine. Here immunoSEQ multiplex PCR was the method, and the copy in TCRdb shows in-frame clones only, minus some. The sample includes 170,000 or so clones, 90% of them seen just once. The starting material was peripheral blood, obtained on day 0 of AZD1222 vaccination. The source is an adult in good health.

This clone occurred once. The CDR3 DNA is TGTGCCAGCAGCGTAGCTCACAGGAGCTATAATTCACCCCTCCACTTT. Its protein product is CASSVAHRSYNSPLHF. The rearrangement joins TRBV9 to TRBJ1-6; TRBD1 might be the D (5 bases). This CDR3 spans 16 amino acids. The germline V gene encodes CDR1 SGDLS and CDR2 YYNGEE. Trimming took off 0 bases at V and 3 bases at J, with 10 bases between the two ends. Variable domain in full (rest from reference TRBV9 and TRBJ1-6): DSGVTQTPKHLITATGQRVTLRCSPRSGDLSVYWYQQSLDQGLQFLIQYYNGEERAKGNILERFSAQQFPDLHSELNLSSLELGDSALYFCASSVAHRSYNSPLHFGNGTRLTVT.

The chain is built from TRBV6-6 and TRBJ1-5; D possibly corresponds to TRBD1 (5 bases). Germline loops: CDR1 MNHNY, CDR2 SVGAGI (reference sequence). The length of the CDR3 is 14 residues. Trimming pared 2 bases from V and 11 bases from J, leaving 16 bases between. The CDR3 nucleotides are TGTGCCAGCAGTTACCTAGGGACCTCAGTTTCCCAGCATTTT. It specifies CASSYLGTSVSQHF.

The genes are TRBV3-1 (or the pseudogene TRBV3-2) and TRBJ1-3; tentative D call: TRBD1 (6 bases). Germline loops: CDR1 LGHDT, CDR2 YNNKEL (reference sequence). The V gene lost 1 base and the J gene lost 3 bases, with 10 bases spanning the gap. This CDR3 contains 15 residues. The CDR3 protein is CASSQATGLGNTIYF. The CDR3 bases are TGTGCCAGCAGCCAAGCTACAGGGCTTGGAAACACCATATATTTT.

V and J are TRBV15 and TRBJ2-1; TRBD2 matches 8 bases. After removal of 0 bases from V and 12 bases from J, the junction contained 7 bases not matched to a gene. Germline V lookup: CDR1 LNHNV, CDR2 YYDKDF (reference sequence). The CDR3 is 14 amino acids. For the CDR3, the DNA is TGTGCCACCAGCAGAGATATCGCGGGGGGCGGGCAGTTCTTC. As protein: CATSRDIAGGGQFF. The full variable domain, its missing parts supplied by reference TRBV15 and TRBJ2-1, is DAMVIQNPRYQVTQFGKPVTLSCSQTLNHNVMYWYQQKSSQAPKLLFHYYDKDFNNEADTPDNFQSRRPNTSFCFLDIRSPGLGDTAMYLCATSRDIAGGGQFFGPGTRLTVL.

V gene TRBV27 combines with J gene TRBJ1-1; D perhaps matches TRBD1 (5 bases). The CDR3 covers 14 residues. V gave up 4 bases and J gave up 2 bases, with 11 bases separating them. Germline CDR1 reads MNHEY; CDR2 reads SMNVEV (reference sequence). In DNA form, the CDR3 reads TGTGCCAGCAGTTATCAGGGAGGCAACACTGAAGCTTTCTTT. Protein product: CASSYQGGNTEAFF.